One sample yielded the 20 T cell receptor beta chains listed below, sequenced in a study of cytomegalovirus exposure and HLA in healthy donors. PCR amplification relied on 60 Vbeta primers (plus 13 Jbeta primers). Assay: immunoSEQ multiplex PCR; the TCRdb copy retains only in-frame clones and omits some. In the table there are about 77,000 clones, 75% to 80% of which are singletons. The sequencing sample was made of PBMCs. All receptors come from a man aged 35-49 years in good health and CMV-seronegative.

Turning to this clone: Other DNA sequences in this specimen translate into the identical CDR3. The chain carries TRBV9 and TRBJ1-1, with D possibly matching TRBD1 (5 bases). Germline loops: CDR1 SGDLS, CDR2 YYNGEE. There are 15 residues in the CDR3. The V and J ends lost 3 bases and 2 bases respectively, with 14 bases between them. The CDR3 spells CASSATGLTNTEAFF. CDR3 nucleotide sequence: TGTGCCAGCAGCGCGACGGGACTGACAAACACTGAAGCTTTCTTT.

In its sample, this clone was seen a few times. The rearrangement uses TRBV2 and TRBJ2-7; 13 bases align to TRBD2. CDR3 length equals 13 residues. The J segment lost 7 bases and the V segment lost 6 bases, leaving 3 bases of the junction unmatched. Germline-derived CDR1 and CDR2 are SNHLY and FYNNEI. CDR3 amino acids: CASRGLAGQEQYF. CDR3 coding DNA: TGTGCCAGCAGGGGACTAGCGGGGCAAGAGCAGTACTTC.

The gene calls are TRBV15 and TRBJ1-4; no clear D. Germline lookup yields CDR1 LNHNV and CDR2 YYDKDF (reference sequence). This CDR3 contains 16 residues. V gave up 0 bases and J gave up 0 bases, with 8 bases separating them. The chain's CDR3 is CATSRDRQATNEKLFF. DNA for the CDR3: TGTGCCACCAGCAGAGATAGACAAGCAACTAATGAAAAACTGTTTTTT. Complete variable domain (other parts from reference TRBV15 and TRBJ1-4): DAMVIQNPRYQVTQFGKPVTLSCSQTLNHNVMYWYQQKSSQAPKLLFHYYDKDFNNEADTPDNFQSRRPNTSFCFLDIRSPGLGDTAMYLCATSRDRQATNEKLFFGSGTQLSVL.

The gene calls are TRBV14 and TRBJ2-1; 12 bases are a match to TRBD2. The ends lost 4 bases at V and 7 bases at J; junction bases unmatched: 5. In germline, CDR1 is SGHDN, CDR2 FVKESK. The CDR3 spans 15 residues. The CDR3 DNA reads as TGTGCCAGCAGCCCGCTAGCGGGGGGGCCTAATGAGCAGTTCTTC. Translation gives CASSPLAGGPNEQFF.

The chain recombines TRBV18 with TRBJ1-4, with D unresolved. CDR3 length equals 16 residues. CDR1 is KGHSH, CDR2 LQKENI, per germline. V lost 3 bases to trimming and J lost 8 bases, with 19 bases between them. CDR3 bases: TGTGCCAGCTCACCCTTTCCCGCGGGGTTGCGCGAAAAACTGTTTTTT. This sequence encodes CASSPFPAGLREKLFF.

The chain uses TRBV5-4 and TRBJ2-1, with 8 bases aligning to TRBD2. V shed 4 bases, J shed 6 bases, and the junction held 21 bases outside the gene matches. The CDR3 consists of 19 residues. CDR1 is SGHNT, CDR2 YYREEE, per germline (reference sequence). This CDR3 is CASSPTGTRGSKATNEQFF. CDR3 DNA: TGTGCCAGCAGCCCCACCGGGACTAGAGGTAGTAAGGCCACCAATGAGCAGTTCTTC.

Comments on this clone: One junction end does not reproduce the germline sequence, and a read error may be involved. The chain recombines TRBV7-2 with TRBJ1-2; D ambiguous. The germline CDR1 and CDR2 sequences are SGHTA and FQGNSA. The CDR3 totals 13 residues. CDR3 nucleotides: TGTGCCAGCAGCTTGCAGATTAACTATGGCTACCCCTTC. Protein product: CASSLQINYGYPF.

V gene TRBV7-9 combines with J gene TRBJ2-2; 9 nucleotides line up with TRBD1. CDR3 length equals 16 residues. After removal of 5 bases from V and 9 bases from J, the junction contained 13 bases not matched to a gene. CDR1 and CDR2 (germline): SEHNR, FQNEAQ (reference sequence). CDR3 loop: CASSPGQGPSYRELFF. CDR3 coding DNA: TGTGCCAGCAGCCCTGGACAGGGGCCCTCGTACCGGGAGCTGTTTTTT.

The chain combines TRBV29-1 with TRBJ1-1; the D gene is possibly TRBD1 (5 bases). Germline V CDR1 and CDR2: SQVTM, ANQGSEA. This CDR3 region has 13 residues. The V end lost 4 bases, the J end lost 1 base, and 10 bases lay between the germline ends. The CDR3: CSVGKGSNTEAFF. As DNA, the CDR3 is TGCAGCGTTGGAAAGGGGTCGAACACTGAAGCTTTCTTT.

The chain couples TRBV28 to TRBJ2-3; 8 positions match TRBD1. J gave up 3 bases and V 4 bases, and 9 bases lay outside the gene matches. Per the germline V gene, CDR1 is MDHEN and CDR2 is SYDVKM. CDR3 size: 16 residues. CDR3 region: CASSSFRQGATDTQYF. The CDR3 DNA is TGTGCCAGCAGTTCATTTAGGCAGGGGGCTACAGATACGCAGTATTTT. The entire variable domain, with the rest obtained from reference TRBV28 and TRBJ2-3, is as follows: DVKVTQSSRYLVKRTGEKVFLECVQDMDHENMFWYRQDPGLGLRLIYFSYDVKMKEKGDIPEGYSVSREKKERFSLILESASTNQTSMYLCASSSFRQGATDTQYFGPGTRLTVL.

This chain links TRBV18 with TRBJ1-4; the D gene is possibly TRBD1 (5 bases). CDR3 size: 16 residues. Germline CDR1 reads KGHSH; CDR2 reads LQKENI. Trimming removed 2 bases at V and 7 bases at J, with 17 bases between. As DNA, the CDR3 is TGTGCCAGCTCACCAACCGACAGTGCTGGTCGTGAAAAACTGTTTTTT. It encodes CASSPTDSAGREKLFF.

V gene TRBV15 combines with J gene TRBJ1-3; 7 nucleotides line up with TRBD1. Germline V gene data show CDR1 as LNHNV and CDR2 as YYDKDF (reference sequence). V lost 3 bases and J lost 4; bases outside the gene matches: 9. This CDR3 is built from 16 residues. In DNA, the CDR3 is TGTGCCACCAGCAGGGTCACAGGGGCCGGAGGAAACACCATATATTTT. This gives the protein CATSRVTGAGGNTIYF.

The DNA of the CDR3 is TGTGCCAGCAGTTTGCCGGGACAGATCTATGGCTACACCTTC. Translation gives CASSLPGQIYGYTF. This chain joins TRBV28 and TRBJ1-2; 7 bases are shared with TRBD1. Germline V gene data show CDR1 as MDHEN and CDR2 as SYDVKM. The CDR3 covers 14 residues. J was trimmed by 4 bases and V by 3 bases; bases with no gene match: 5.

The gene calls are TRBV5-6 and TRBJ1-1; 11 bases are a match to TRBD1. This CDR3 is built from 16 residues. Trimming cost V 6 bases and J 0 bases; bases outside gene matches: 7. Germline assignment: CDR1 SGHDT and CDR2 YYEEEE. The CDR3 spells CASTRPGQGVNTEAFF. In DNA form, the CDR3 reads TGTGCCAGCACGAGGCCGGGACAGGGGGTGAACACTGAAGCTTTCTTT.

The CDR3 DNA reads as TGTGCCAGTAGCCCAACAGGGGCGACCGGGGAGCTGTTTTTT. Its translation is CASSPTGATGELFF. The gene calls are TRBV19 and TRBJ2-2; TRBD1 matches 7 bases. This CDR3 is built from 14 residues. The V and J ends lost 6 bases and 5 bases, in that order; junction bases with no gene match: 6. Per the germline V gene, CDR1 is LNHDA and CDR2 is SQIVND (reference sequence).

This chain uses TRBV18 with TRBJ2-5; D is ambiguous. Germline-derived CDR1 and CDR2 are KGHSH and LQKENI. The CDR3 has 13 residues. Trimming removed 7 bases at V and 7 bases at J, with 16 bases between. In nucleotides, the CDR3 is TGTGCCAGCTTCTCACCCGGGTTAGGGACCCAGTACTTC. This translates into CASFSPGLGTQYF.

This clone turned up a few times. This chain joins TRBV5-5 and TRBJ1-2; 7 nucleotides align to TRBD1. The germline V gene encodes CDR1 SGHKS and CDR2 YYEKEE (reference sequence). There are 13 residues in the CDR3. Trimming took 5 bases from V and 6 from J; bases not matched to a gene: 7. The CDR3 region is CASSRRQGDGYTF. CDR3 DNA: TGTGCCAGCAGTCGTAGACAGGGCGATGGCTACACCTTC.

The chain combines TRBV30 with TRBJ1-2, with 7 bases matching TRBD1. Germline CDR1 reads GTSNPN; CDR2 reads SVGIG (reference sequence). V dropped 8 bases and J dropped 4; count of bases not matched to a gene: 25. CDR3 length equals 18 residues. The DNA for the CDR3 is TGTGCCCGAAACTTTAGACCGGGACAGCAGCCCAGAGGCTATGGCTACACCTTC. As protein: CARNFRPGQQPRGYGYTF.

The chain links TRBV6-5 to TRBJ1-2; 10 bases align to TRBD1. The V and J ends lost 5 bases and 4 bases, in that order; junction bases with no gene match: 7. Germline CDR1 MNHEY, CDR2 SVGAGI. The CDR3 consists of 15 residues. The DNA of the CDR3 is TGTGCCAGCAGTCTCCAGGGACAGGGGATCTATGGCTACACCTTC. Residues: CASSLQGQGIYGYTF.

The V gene is TRBV6-5, the J gene TRBJ1-1; D is unclear. This CDR3 has 12 residues. The germline V and J ends were trimmed by 8 bases and 6 bases, with 13 bases remaining between them. Germline lookup yields CDR1 MNHEY and CDR2 SVGAGI. Written as DNA, the CDR3 is TGTGCCAGCGGAGGACCCAGCCCTGAAGCTTTCTTT. Its protein product is CASGGPSPEAFF.